This T cell receptor beta chain was captured by sequencing in a study of T cell repertoires in cytomegalovirus infection. Study overall: CMV epitopes used comprised recently identified HLA-C-restricted ones and well-studied HLA-B-restricted ones.

TCRdb re-derived calls from the reads in MiXCR, one entry per CDR3 protein. The data show about 700,000 distinct CDR3 sequences, with 33% seen just once and about 18% held by the top ten. This clonotype occurred a few times. The antigen is not known. This clonotype was obtained from a human donor in good health (CMV status not recorded). Some clones in this sample may be carry-over from other donors' samples. Material: cultured PBMCs, obtained from culture after CMV antigen stimulation.

CDR3 DNA sequence: TGCGCCAGCAGCTTTCACACCGGCGAGCCCCAGCATTTT. Protein product: CASSFHTGEPQHF. The genes are TRBV4-3 and TRBJ1-5; D call uncertain. V dropped 5 bases and J dropped 8 bases, with 13 bases sitting between them. Germline V lookup: CDR1 LGHNA, CDR2 YSLEER. The CDR3 covers 13 residues.